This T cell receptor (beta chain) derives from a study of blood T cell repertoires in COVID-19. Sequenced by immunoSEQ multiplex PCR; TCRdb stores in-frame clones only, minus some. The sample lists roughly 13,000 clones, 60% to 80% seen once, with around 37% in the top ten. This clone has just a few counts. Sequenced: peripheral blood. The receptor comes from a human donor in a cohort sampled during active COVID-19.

The CDR3 reads CASSFAGDDTQYF. Written as DNA, the CDR3 is TGTGCCAGCAGTTTTGCGGGGGATGATACGCAGTATTTT. The J gene is TRBJ2-3, the V gene TRBV28; 7 bases are a match to TRBD2. The CDR3 sequence is 13 residues long. Germline V CDR1 and CDR2: MDHEN, SYDVKM. The ends lost 3 bases at V and 6 bases at J; junction bases unmatched: 3.